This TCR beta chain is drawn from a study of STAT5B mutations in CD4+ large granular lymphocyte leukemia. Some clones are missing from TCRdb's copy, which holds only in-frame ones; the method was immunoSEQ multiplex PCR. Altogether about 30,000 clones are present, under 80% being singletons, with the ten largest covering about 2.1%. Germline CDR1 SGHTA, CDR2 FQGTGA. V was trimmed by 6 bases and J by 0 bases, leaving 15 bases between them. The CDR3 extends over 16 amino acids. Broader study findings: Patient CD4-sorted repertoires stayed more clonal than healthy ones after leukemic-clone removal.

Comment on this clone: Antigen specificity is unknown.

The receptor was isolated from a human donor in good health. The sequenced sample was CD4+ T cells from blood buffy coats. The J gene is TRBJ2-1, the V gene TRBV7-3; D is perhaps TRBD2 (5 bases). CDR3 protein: CASSRNSGSSYNEQFF. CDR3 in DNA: TGTGCCAGCAGTCGCAACAGCGGTAGCTCCTACAATGAGCAGTTCTTC.